This T cell receptor beta chain is from a study of vaccination effects on CD4 cells after COVID-19. Produced via immunoSEQ multiplex PCR; TCRdb's table is partial and in-frame only. The table includes about 27,000 clones, 65% to 85% detected once. Antigen-specific CD4+ T cells were first expanded with viral peptide pools by the ViraFEST assay and only then sequenced. Subsequent to about 10 days of culture, CD4+ T cells were isolated. PCR-confirmed SARS-CoV-2 infection occurred in the person between March and December 2020. Regarding the study as a whole: Convalescents' post-vaccination spike-reactive clones were chiefly new, vaccine-induced ones.

In regard to this clone: What it binds is unknown.

The trim removed 3 bases at V and 2 bases at J, leaving 10 bases unmatched. The CDR3 extends over 19 amino acids. CDR1 LGHNA and CDR2 YNFKEQ come from the germline V gene. This material consisted of CD4+ T cells from PBMCs cultured with HCoV-NL63 spike peptides, taken before COVID-19 vaccination. The chain carries TRBV4-2 and TRBJ2-3; 14 bases are a match to TRBD2. This sequence originates from a human donor who had a prior SARS-CoV-2 infection. For the CDR3, the DNA is TGTGCCAGCAGCCATATGACTAGCGGGGGGGCCCGTGTCACAGATACGCAGTATTTT. Its translation: CASSHMTSGGARVTDTQYF.